This passage covers 9 T cell receptor beta chains from one sample sequenced in a study of T-cell reconstitution after alpha-beta-depleted transplantation in children. The TCRbeta library incorporated unique molecular identifiers. From the PCR reads, TCRdb called clonotypes with MiXCR, one entry per CDR3 protein. The sample records around 600,000 distinct CDR3 sequences, about 10% being singletons. The sample consisted of PBMCs from the stem cell graft donor, taken from the stem cell graft. Every receptor here comes from a human donor who donated a stem cell graft to a child with acute myeloid leukemia.

The sample holds many counts of this clonotype. V usage is TRBV20-1 and J usage is TRBJ2-7; perhaps TRBD1 as D (5 bases). Trimming stripped 1 base from V and 0 bases from J, with 10 bases between. The CDR3 runs to 14 residues. Germline V gene lookup returns CDR1 DFQATT and CDR2 SNEGSKA (reference sequence). Here the CDR3 DNA reads TGCAGTGCTAGAGGGCAGGGCGGCTCCTACGAGCAGTACTTC. It translates to CSARGQGGSYEQYF.

There are many counts of this clonotype. The genes are TRBV10-2 and TRBJ2-7; 9 bases fit TRBD2. Per the germline V gene, CDR1 is WSHSY and CDR2 is SAAADI. The CDR3 runs 16 residues. V trimming: 4 bases; J trimming: 3 bases; junction bases outside the gene matches: 10. The CDR3 spells CASSGSALAGFYEQYF. CDR3 in DNA: TGCGCCAGCAGTGGATCGGCGCTAGCGGGATTCTACGAGCAGTACTTC.

V and J are TRBV5-1 and TRBJ2-3; no reliable D call. The ends were cut back, 4 bases at V and 1 base at J, with 13 bases in the middle. There are 15 residues in the CDR3. The germline V gene encodes CDR1 SGHRS and CDR2 YFSETQ. DNA for the CDR3: TGCGCCAGCAGCCCGGGCCCTTCTGGCACAGATACGCAGTATTTT. Its translation: CASSPGPSGTDTQYF.

The gene calls are TRBV4-3 and TRBJ1-1, with a tentative D call TRBD1 (5 bases). V was trimmed by 4 bases and J by 5 bases, leaving 20 bases between them. This CDR3 has 16 amino acids. Germline V gives CDR1 LGHNA, CDR2 YSLEER. The CDR3 reads CASSPDGGLLETEAFF. The CDR3 nucleotides read TGCGCCAGCAGCCCCGACGGGGGACTCCTGGAAACTGAAGCTTTCTTT.

The chain joins TRBV12-3 or TRBV12-4 to TRBJ1-5; the D gene is possibly TRBD1 (5 bases). The V end was cut by 5 bases, the J end by 6 bases, with 11 bases between. This CDR3 has 13 amino acids. The CDR3 protein is CASSRDGRQPQHF. In DNA, the CDR3 is TGTGCCAGCAGTCGGGACGGGCGTCAGCCCCAGCATTTT.

The chain recombines TRBV29-1 with TRBJ2-7; 7 bases match TRBD2. Germline CDR1 SQVTM, CDR2 ANQGSEA. CDR3 length: 14 amino acids. The trim removed 7 bases at V and 3 bases at J, leaving 12 bases unmatched. The CDR3 loop is CSAGASGVDYEQYF. CDR3 coding DNA: TGCAGCGCTGGGGCTAGCGGCGTGGACTACGAGCAGTACTTC.

This clonotype has at least ten counts. This chain joins TRBV7-9 and TRBJ1-1; TRBD1 might be the D (6 bases). Deletions cut 2 bases from V and 1 base from J, with 8 bases between. Germline CDR1 is SEHNR and CDR2 is FQNEAQ (reference sequence). This CDR3 is 14 amino acids long. CDR3 sequence: CASSLMGQNTEAFF. In DNA, the CDR3 is TGTGCCAGCAGCTTAATGGGACAGAACACTGAAGCTTTCTTT.

The J gene is TRBJ2-7, the V gene TRBV30, with D possibly TRBD1 on 5 matching bases. The V gene's germline CDR1 is GTSNPN and CDR2 SVGIG (reference sequence). V was trimmed by 0 bases and J by 3 bases, leaving 9 bases between them. There are 13 residues in the CDR3. CDR3: CAWSVGRDYEQYF. The CDR3 nucleotides read TGTGCCTGGAGTGTAGGCAGGGACTACGAGCAGTACTTC.

The J gene is TRBJ2-5, the V gene TRBV12-3 or TRBV12-4; 11 nucleotides align to TRBD2. The CDR3 length is 17 residues. V was clipped by 5 bases and J by 1 base; unmatched bases: 9. The CDR3: CASSRRGTSGLQETQYF. The CDR3 DNA follows: TGTGCCAGCAGTAGGAGGGGGACTAGCGGTCTCCAAGAGACCCAGTACTTC.